Sequencing of this T cell receptor (beta chain) was carried out in a study of shared clonotypes between healthy human individuals (TCRdb year 2020). Background for the entire study: The cohort included three men and a couple of women between 18 and 49 years of age. For each donor, CD4 naive and CD4 memory were each run on three plates, CD8 naive on two plates, and CD8 memory on one plate. To estimate repertoire size and how much clonotype sharing occurs between individuals, the study deeply sequenced the blood TCR repertoires of five healthy adults. Different laboratories and diverse techniques were used to prepare libraries and sequence TCR repertoires, to increase sequencing depth and limit assay-specific biases. Each donor's leukapheresis produced roughly between about 0.9 and 9.5 billion PBMCs.

Trimming removed 2 bases from V and 2 bases from J; the gene matches leave 6 bases unexplained. According to the germline V gene, CDR1 reads MNHNS and CDR2 reads SASEGT. Reading from cysteine to phenylalanine, the CDR3 counts 16 amino acids. The DNA shown is the 48-base CDR3, in frame from base 1. TCR CDR3 regions were amplified from genomic DNA by multiplex PCR using the deep immunoSEQ assay. For each cell subset, the extracted genomic DNA was distributed evenly across all wells of several immunoSEQ 96-well plates, and each plate served as one replicate. Each replicate PCR for sorted subsets received about 200 ng genomic DNA, equal to 30,000 or so T cell genomes. The purified libraries were quantified using a Qubit 3.0 fluorometer, sized with a Bioanalyzer 2100, and then quantified again using the KAPA Library Quantification kit. Every immunoSEQ 96-well plate was sequenced on a dedicated single-read 150-cycle Illumina NextSeq 550 flow cell. In the original analysis: The immunoSEQ output contained only junctional sequences without quality scores, so filtering could not match that applied to full-length reads. To assign V/J genes and CDR3, sequences were annotated using PyIR, a Python wrapper for IgBLAST v1.9, with IMGT germline references. Reads were removed for weak V/J assignments (E-value above 1e-6), missing CDR3, stop codons, out-of-frame junctions, or ambiguous translated residues. A V3J clonotype was defined by an identical inferred V gene, J gene, and CDR3 amino acid sequence. To compute the percentage overlap between repertoires, the number of shared unique clonotypes was divided by the size of the smaller repertoire. Richness of each repertoire was evaluated using RTK rarefaction, the Chao1 estimator, and Recon v2.1 estimates of unobserved clonotypes. Generation probabilities for all TCRbeta clonotypes obtained by the gDNA method from a handful of donors were computed using OLGA. In TCRdb, the immuneACCESS table is reduced to in-frame sequences with V and J assigned. These tables do not hold every clone; where another copy was compared, an unresolved V gene accounts for under half, and the others remain unexplained. V and J calls and clone size are as listed in that table; D and trimming were resolved from the DNA. The sample table shows more than 2,000,000 clones, and 85% to 95% are seen once. The ten largest make up over 0.12% of the sample.

Overall study results and their limits: Clonotypes shared by all four sorted-subset donors showed higher generation probabilities than non-shared clonotypes. Naive subsets generally had larger estimated clonotype richness than memory subsets did. Sampling was limited to blood, and TCR repertoires in tissue likely differ from TCR repertoires in blood. Incomplete sequencing was indicated by rarefaction of sorted-subset datasets, despite the large sequencing depth. Based on pairwise subsampling, the degree of clonotype sharing among donors was expected to be affected by sequencing depth. Because the study included only a small number of donors, the genetic and exposure-history diversity represented was limited. When four donors were compared, the shared fraction of clonotypes was around 5% for naive CD4, 3.5% to 4% for naive CD8, 2% to 2.5% for memory CD4, and less than 0.5% for memory CD8.

With respect to this clone: The antigen it binds to is not known. It has no much larger one-base neighbor in the sample; base qualities were not kept.

Healthy HIV-negative adults with no recently reported acute infections or vaccinations were included as donors. Every donor was a Caucasian adult residing in Nashville, Tennessee, USA. CD4+ T cells were enriched by magnetic negative selection; naive cells were then positively selected on CD45RA, and the negative fraction formed the memory subset. After blood collection by leukapheresis, PBMCs were isolated using Ficoll-Histopaque density gradient centrifugation and then cryopreserved in the vapor phase of liquid nitrogen. Purity and quantity of every magnetically sorted T cell population were checked by analytical flow cytometry. Each sorted fraction had its genomic DNA isolated and then quantified by UV absorbance on a Nanodrop 2000c.

This TCR was recovered from a young man in good health. Sample: naive CD4+ T cells sorted from blood. This specimen's cell subset or site label, per the study, means: CD45RA+ positively selected. The chain couples TRBV6-1 to TRBJ1-3; 7 of the junction bases match TRBD1. The CDR3 region reads CASSEQGGAAGNTIYF. Here is the DNA: TGTGCCAGCAGTGAACAGGGGGGGGCGGCTGGAAACACCATATATTTT.